This T cell receptor (beta chain) was profiled in a study of monozygotic twins with inflammatory bowel disease. Whole-study results and caveats: No single strong signal or clonotype associated with IBD was supported. TCRbeta diversity (inverse Simpson) was lower in IBD patients than in healthy co-twins.

One entry per CDR3 protein, without DNA, is what TCRdb gives after re-calling the 5' RACE reads. This sample contains around 230,000 distinct CDR3 sequences. The CDR3 loop spans 14 amino acids. Investigators extracted total RNA from whole blood and did not sort T cells. Note on this clonotype: Its antigen is unknown.

This TCR derives from a human donor with ulcerative colitis or Crohn's disease, or a healthy co-twin of an affected twin (not recorded which). Input material: blood. V usage is TRBV12-3 or TRBV12-4 and J usage is TRBJ2-7; checking the TCRdb D call of TRBD2 is not possible without DNA. CDR3 residues: CASSSGTSGSEQYF.